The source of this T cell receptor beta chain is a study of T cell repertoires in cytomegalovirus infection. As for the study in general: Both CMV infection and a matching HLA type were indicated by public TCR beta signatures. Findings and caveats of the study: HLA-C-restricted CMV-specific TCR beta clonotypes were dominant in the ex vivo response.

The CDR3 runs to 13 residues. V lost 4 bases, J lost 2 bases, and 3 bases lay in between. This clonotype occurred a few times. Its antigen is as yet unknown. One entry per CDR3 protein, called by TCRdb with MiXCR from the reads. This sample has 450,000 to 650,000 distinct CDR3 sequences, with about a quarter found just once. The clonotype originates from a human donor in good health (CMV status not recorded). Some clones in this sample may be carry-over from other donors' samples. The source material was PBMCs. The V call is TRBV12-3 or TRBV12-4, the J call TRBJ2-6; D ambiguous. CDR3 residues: CASSSPGANVLTF. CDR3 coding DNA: TGTGCCAGCAGTTCCCCTGGGGCCAACGTCCTGACTTTC.